This is a list of T cell receptor beta chains from one sample in a study of OX40 agonist ivuxolimab in advanced cancers. Clones were read by immunoSEQ multiplex PCR, and TCRdb kept only the in-frame ones, dropping some. The top ten hold under 0.7% of the sample, which has some 67,000 clones, approximately 89% seen once. The input for sequencing was CD4+ or CD8+ T cells sorted from blood, taken in a trial of the OX40 agonist ivuxolimab. The receptors derive from an adult with an advanced solid tumor such as melanoma, head and neck, liver or kidney cancer. The CDR3 runs from the conserved cysteine through the conserved F or W. A D gene is named only where the DNA matches it firmly. Only some rows state a clone size, as once, few, many or a class for expanded clones.

TRBV27,-,TRBJ2-7,-,TGTGCCAGCAGAGCAGAGGATGCCTACGAGCAGTACTTC,CASRAEDAYEQYF
TRBV25-1,-,TRBJ1-4,TRBD1,TGTGCCAGCAGTGAAGTAGGGACAGGGGTTGTAACTAATGAAAAACTGTTTTTT,CASSEVGTGVVTNEKLFF
TRBV10-3,-,TRBJ1-2,-,TGTGCCATCCTGGGCAGGCAGGGCTACACCTTC,CAILGRQGYTF
TRBV6-6,-,TRBJ1-4,TRBD1,TGTGCCAGCAGACCCGGGACAGATGAAAAACTGTTTTTT,CASRPGTDEKLFF
TRBV5-6,-,TRBJ1-5,-,TGTGCCAGCAGCTTGGTTTCCGCAGGGAGTAATCAGCCCCAGCATTTT,CASSLVSAGSNQPQHF
TRBV10-1,-,TRBJ2-5,-,TGCGCCAGCAGTGAAGGGGCGGACTGGACCCAGTACTTC,CASSEGADWTQYF
TRBV6-5,once,TRBJ1-1,-,TGTGCCAGCATCCCCCAATGGGGTTTGGGAGCTTTCTTT,CASIPQWGLGAFF
TRBV19,-,TRBJ1-1,-,TGTGCCAGTAGCGAGGGAGCGGACACTGAAGCTTTCTTT,CASSEGADTEAFF
TRBV21-1,-,TRBJ1-5,-,TGTGCCTCCAACCGGGGGACAGAGATTAAAGAGGGAAATCAGCCCCAGCATTTT,CASNRGTEIKEGNQPQHF
TRBV19,once,TRBJ1-6,-,TGTGCCAGTAGTATAAACAGACTAAATTCACCCCTCCACTTT,CASSINRLNSPLHF
TRBV7-9,few,TRBJ2-5,-,TGTGCCAGCAGCTACGCAGGGGAAGAGACCCAGTACTTC,CASSYAGEETQYF
TRBV2,-,TRBJ1-5,-,TGTGCCAGCAGTGTCGGGCAGGGGAATCAGCCCCAGCATTTT,CASSVGQGNQPQHF
TRBV7-2,-,TRBJ1-3,-,TGTGCCAGCAGCTTATTCGGCCCGGGGGCAGGAAACACCATATATTTT,CASSLFGPGAGNTIYF
TRBV5-5,-,TRBJ2-2,-,TGTGCCAGCAGCTTGGACGGGAACACCGGGGAGCTGTTTTTT,CASSLDGNTGELFF
TRBV10-3,-,TRBJ1-1,TRBD1,TGTGCCACAGGCGGCGACAGGGCGAACACTGAAGCTTTCTTT,CATGGDRANTEAFF
TRBV7-9,-,TRBJ1-3,-,TGTGCCAGCAGCTTAGGAATTGGGGGCCCCTCTGGAAACACCATATATTTT,CASSLGIGGPSGNTIYF
TRBV10-1,few,TRBJ1-2,-,TGCGCCAGCAGTGAGTCTAGAGGATATGGCTACACCTTC,CASSESRGYGYTF
TRBV28,-,TRBJ2-3,-,TGTGCCAGCAGTTTAGGGTTCACAGATACGCAGTATTTT,CASSLGFTDTQYF
TRBV2,-,TRBJ2-7,TRBD2,TGTGCCAGCATTCTGACTAGCGGGGGGGCCAGGGAGCAGTACTTC,CASILTSGGAREQYF
TRBV6-6,once,TRBJ1-1,-,TGTGCCAGCAGTTACGGGTGGGCGAACACTGAAGCTTTCTTT,CASSYGWANTEAFF
TRBV7-2,-,TRBJ1-5,-,TGTGCCAGCAGCTTAGTTCAGGGCAATCAGCCCCAGCATTTT,CASSLVQGNQPQHF
TRBV5-4,-,TRBJ1-2,-,TGTGCCAGCAGCCGTACGAGTGAGGGTAACTATGGCTACACCTTC,CASSRTSEGNYGYTF
TRBV19,-,TRBJ1-2,-,TGTGCCAGTAACCCCCCTGAGGGACGCTATGGCTACACCTTC,CASNPPEGRYGYTF
TRBV7-8,-,TRBJ2-5,-,TGTGCCAGCAGCTTCAGCTCAGGAGTAGAGACCCAGTACTTC,CASSFSSGVETQYF
TRBV18,-,TRBJ2-4,-,TGTGCCAGCTCACCACAGGGTATTACCAACATTCAGTACTTC,CASSPQGITNIQYF
TRBV4-1,-,TRBJ2-3,TRBD2,TGCGCCAGCAGCCAGAGGATAGCGGGGGGCCCAGGAGATACGCAGTATTTT,CASSQRIAGGPGDTQYF
TRBV11-2,-,TRBJ2-5,-,TGTGCCAGCACCCCGGACAGAATGGTAGGGACCCAGTACTTC,CASTPDRMVGTQYF